One sample yielded the 30 T cell receptor beta chains listed below, sequenced in a study of T cells in Graves' hyperthyroidism and ophthalmopathy. The CDR3 regions of TCR beta were amplified from RNA transcripts. The primer set for the first-round RT-PCR of the TCR CDR3 was HTBI. Via MiXCR, TCRdb re-called the multiplex PCR reads, giving one row per CDR3 protein. The sample includes roughly 400,000 distinct CDR3 sequences, around an eighth seen only once; the top ten take around 28%. Sequencing was carried out using blood. The source of these receptors is a middle-aged man with Graves' ophthalmopathy.

V is TRBV9 and J is TRBJ2-7; D remains ambiguous. The germline V gene encodes CDR1 SGDLS and CDR2 YYNGEE. Between the trimmed V and J ends, which lost 0 bases and 5 bases, there was a span of 9 bases. The length of the CDR3 is 13 residues. CDR3 loop: CASSVDVFDEQYF. CDR3 bases: TGTGCCAGCAGCGTAGATGTTTTCGACGAGCAGTACTTC.

This clonotype was recorded at least ten times. This sequence joins TRBV28 and TRBJ2-5, with 7 bases fitting TRBD1. V lost 6 bases to trimming and J lost 4 bases; unmatched junction nucleotides: 2. The CDR3 contains 12 residues. Germline loops: CDR1 MDHEN, CDR2 SYDVKM. The CDR3: CASSDRVETQYF. The CDR3 region has the DNA TGTGCCAGCAGCGACAGGGTAGAGACCCAGTACTTC. The full variable domain, rest sourced from reference TRBV28 and TRBJ2-5, is DVKVTQSSRYLVKRTGEKVFLECVQDMDHENMFWYRQDPGLGLRLIYFSYDVKMKEKGDIPEGYSVSREKKERFSLILESASTNQTSMYLCASSDRVETQYFGPGTRLLVL.

The V call is TRBV20-1, the J call TRBJ2-7; 7 bases map to TRBD1. The CDR3 covers 13 residues. V was pared by 3 bases and J by 4 bases, with 6 bases of the junction left unmatched. In germline, CDR1 is DFQATT, CDR2 SNEGSKA (reference sequence). DNA for the CDR3: TGCAGTGCTAGGAGCCGGACAGGATACGAGCAGTACTTC. Translating gives CSARSRTGYEQYF.

This chain uses TRBV7-8 with TRBJ2-1; possibly TRBD1 or TRBD2 for D (5 bases each). The CDR3 is 17 residues long. Trimming left V 4 bases short and J 5 bases short, with 21 bases between. Looked up from germline, CDR1 is SGHVS and CDR2 is FQNEAQ. CDR3: CASSYYGSGLRNNEQFF. The CDR3 region has the DNA TGTGCCAGCAGCTATTATGGGTCGGGGCTTAGGAACAATGAGCAGTTCTTC.

This clonotype was found many times. This chain links TRBV2 with TRBJ2-1; 7 bases map to TRBD2. CDR3 length: 14 amino acids. The germline gives CDR1 SNHLY, CDR2 FYNNEI. Trimming took 5 bases from V and 6 from J; bases not matched to a gene: 7. CDR3 DNA sequence: TGTGCCAGCAGTCAAAGCGGGATTCTCAATGAGCAGTTCTTC. Translation: CASSQSGILNEQFF.

The sample holds many counts of this clonotype. The chain couples TRBV3-1 to TRBJ1-2; 7 positions agree with TRBD1. Germline lookup yields CDR1 LGHDT and CDR2 YNNKEL (reference sequence). The CDR3 has 14 amino acids. With 3 bases clipped from V and 8 bases from J, the junction kept 9 bases outside the gene matches. The CDR3 DNA follows: TGTGCCAGCAGCCAGAGCGGGACAGTACAAGGCTACACCTTC. It is translated as CASSQSGTVQGYTF.

This clonotype occurred many times. V is TRBV20-1 and J is TRBJ1-2, with D possibly being TRBD1 (6 bases). Germline V gene sequence: CDR1 DFQATT, CDR2 SNEGSKA (reference sequence). The germline V and J ends were trimmed by 3 bases and 4 bases, with 15 bases remaining between them. The CDR3 spans 14 residues. CDR3 in DNA: TGCAGTGCTAGGGGGCAGGGGTCTTCCTATGGCTACACCTTC. Translated: CSARGQGSSYGYTF.

Remarks on this clonotype: One base away lies a much larger clone, so this may be a sequencing read error. CDR3: CSAASGYNEQYF. CDR3 sequence (DNA): TGCAGTGCTGCAAGCGGATACAATGAGCAGTACTTC. The chain couples TRBV20-1 to TRBJ2-1, with a tentative D call TRBD2 (5 bases). The DNA matches TRBJ2-7 better at its end, which makes the J call doubtful. Germline V gene lookup returns CDR1 DFQATT and CDR2 SNEGSKA (reference sequence). The CDR3 loop spans 12 amino acids.

V is TRBV10-3 and J is TRBJ1-5, with 9 bases lining up with TRBD1. This CDR3 region has 14 residues. V was clipped by 10 bases and J by 0 bases; unmatched bases: 4. Germline lookup yields CDR1 ENHRY and CDR2 SYGVKD. DNA for the CDR3: TGTGCCACGTGGACAGGGGATAGCAATCAGCCCCAGCATTTT. Protein product: CATWTGDSNQPQHF.

This chain joins TRBV27 and TRBJ1-2; D ambiguous. The CDR3 covers 12 residues. Per germline, CDR1 MNHEY and CDR2 SMNVEV (reference sequence). Between the trimmed V and J ends, which lost 0 bases and 8 bases, there was a span of 7 bases. CDR3 residues: CASSLSGKGYTF. CDR3 nucleotide sequence: TGTGCCAGCAGTTTATCAGGGAAAGGCTACACCTTC.

This clonotype was observed at least ten times. The rearrangement joins TRBV11-2 to TRBJ1-3, with unresolved D. The V end lost 0 bases, the J end lost 4 bases, and 7 bases lay between the germline ends. The germline gives CDR1 SGHAT, CDR2 FQNNGV. The CDR3 is 14 residues long. This chain's CDR3 is CASSLDRPGNTIYF. The DNA of the CDR3 is TGTGCCAGCAGCTTAGACAGGCCGGGAAACACCATATATTTT.

CDR3 sequence: CASSTGLAGVYNEQFF. CDR3 bases: TGTGCCAGCAGCACGGGACTAGCGGGAGTCTACAATGAGCAGTTCTTC. The chain employs TRBV9 and TRBJ2-1; 14 nucleotides line up with TRBD2. Germline V CDR1 and CDR2: SGDLS, YYNGEE. This CDR3 has 16 amino acids. V shed 4 bases, J shed 3 bases, and the junction held 3 bases outside the gene matches.

The rearrangement links TRBV20-1 to TRBJ2-3; D remains unclear. CDR3 length equals 13 residues. The germline V gene has CDR1 DFQATT and CDR2 SNEGSKA (reference sequence). V gave up 1 base and J gave up 1 base, with 6 bases separating them. CDR3 DNA: TGCAGTGCTAGAGCCGCTGGCACAGATACGCAGTATTTT. Residues: CSARAAGTDTQYF.

The table lists this clonotype with a few counts. A much larger clone sits a single nucleotide away, making a read error possible. V is TRBV7-2 and J is TRBJ1-5, with TRBD1 as a possible D gene (5 bases). The CDR3 runs 14 residues. V lost 5 bases and J 3 bases, leaving 11 bases between the germline ends. The germline gives CDR1 SGHTA, CDR2 FQGNSA. The CDR3 reads CASSPDRTNQPQHF. In DNA form, the CDR3 reads TGTGCCAGCAGCCCCGACAGAACCAATCAGCCCCAGCATTTT. Filled out from reference TRBV7-2 and TRBJ1-5, the complete variable domain reads GAGVSQSPSNKVTEKGKDVELRCDPISGHTALYWYRQSLGQGLEFLIYFQGNSAPDKSGLPSDRFSAERTGGSVSTLTIQRTQQEDSAVYLCASSPDRTNQPQHFGDGTRLSIL.

This clonotype was observed many times. V gene TRBV29-1 combines with J gene TRBJ2-5, with 7 bases identical to TRBD1. The germline gives CDR1 SQVTM, CDR2 ANQGSEA. J lost 4 bases, V lost 5 bases, and 7 bases had no gene match. The CDR3 is made up of 13 amino acids. CDR3: CSVSTGSGETQYF. In nucleotides, the CDR3 is TGCAGCGTTTCGACAGGGAGTGGAGAGACCCAGTACTTC. Drawing the rest from reference TRBV29-1 and TRBJ2-5, the complete variable domain is SAVISQKPSRDICQRGTSLTIQCQVDSQVTMMFWYRQQPGQSLTLIATANQGSEATYESGFVIDKFPISRPNLTFSTLTVSNMSPEDSSIYLCSVSTGSGETQYFGPGTRLLVL.

This clonotype has just a few counts. This sequence joins TRBV30 and TRBJ1-5, with D possibly matching TRBD1 (5 bases). CDR1 and CDR2 from the germline V gene are GTSNPN and SVGIG (reference sequence). The CDR3 has 15 residues. Between the trimmed V and J ends, which lost 2 bases and 0 bases, there was a span of 11 bases. CDR3 nucleotides: TGTGCCTGGAGTCTCCAGGGTAGTAGCAATCAGCCCCAGCATTTT. It encodes CAWSLQGSSNQPQHF.

This clonotype was observed a few times. V and J are TRBV7-9 and TRBJ2-7, with D maybe TRBD2 (6 bases). Germline V gene data show CDR1 as SEHNR and CDR2 as FQNEAQ (reference sequence). Trimming stripped 6 bases from V and 4 bases from J, with 22 bases between. The CDR3 totals 16 residues. CDR3 loop: CASRKGSGGPPYEQYF. The CDR3 coding sequence is TGTGCCAGCAGGAAGGGCTCAGGAGGGCCTCCTTACGAGCAGTACTTC.

The chain couples TRBV24-1 to TRBJ2-4, with D tentatively TRBD1 or TRBD2 (5 bases each). Germline V CDR1 and CDR2: KGHDR, SFDVKD. The CDR3 has 15 residues. The ends were cut back, 5 bases at V and 0 bases at J, with 10 bases in the middle. The CDR3 DNA reads TGTGCCACCAGTGGGGGCGGGCTAGCCAAAAACATTCAGTACTTC. Protein sequence: CATSGGGLAKNIQYF.

This clonotype was counted ten times or more. This chain links TRBV3-1 with TRBJ1-1, with TRBD1 identical over 8 bases. Looked up from germline, CDR1 is LGHDT and CDR2 is YNNKEL (reference sequence). The ends lost 4 bases at V and 0 bases at J; junction bases unmatched: 7. The CDR3 length is 16 residues. The CDR3 loop reads CASSRDRGDMNTEAFF. CDR3 sequence (DNA): TGTGCCAGCAGCCGAGACAGGGGAGACATGAACACTGAAGCTTTCTTT.

This clonotype has only a few counts. V gene TRBV10-2 combines with J gene TRBJ2-7, with TRBD1 matching over 9 bases. V trimming: 2 bases; J trimming: 0 bases; junction bases outside the gene matches: 5. Germline V gives CDR1 WSHSY, CDR2 SAAADI. The CDR3 runs to 16 residues. The CDR3 protein is CASSEHTDRGSYEQYF. In DNA, the CDR3 is TGCGCCAGCAGTGAGCATACGGACAGGGGCTCCTACGAGCAGTACTTC.

This clonotype was counted a few times. DNA for the CDR3: TGTGCCAGCAGCGGGGGGACTAGCGGTGAGTCGAACACCGGGGAGCTGTTTTTT. Protein: CASSGGTSGESNTGELFF. J is TRBJ2-2 and V is TRBV11-1, with 11 bases fitting TRBD2. The V and J ends lost 5 bases and 0 bases, in that order; junction bases with no gene match: 8. Germline V CDR1 and CDR2: SGHAT, FQDESV (reference sequence). This CDR3 is built from 18 residues.

The V gene is TRBV27, the J gene TRBJ2-7, with unresolved D. Between the trimmed V and J ends, which lost 0 bases and 3 bases, there was a span of 12 bases. CDR3 length: 15 residues. Germline values: CDR1 MNHEY, CDR2 SMNVEV (reference sequence). CDR3 DNA sequence: TGTGCCAGCAGTTTATCCCAGACTTCGGGCTACGAGCAGTACTTC. It encodes CASSLSQTSGYEQYF.

The CDR3 sequence: CASSAMSTPYNEQFF. The CDR3 DNA reads TGTGCCAGCAGCGCAATGTCGACTCCCTACAATGAGCAGTTCTTC. V gene TRBV3-1 combines with J gene TRBJ2-1; D not certain. The CDR3 consists of 15 residues. V shed 5 bases and J shed 2 bases, with 13 bases lying between them. In germline, CDR1 is LGHDT, CDR2 YNNKEL (reference sequence).

This clonotype was seen repeatedly, ten times or more. The rearrangement uses TRBV3-1 and TRBJ2-1; D is possibly TRBD1 (5 bases). Germline values: CDR1 LGHDT, CDR2 YNNKEL (reference sequence). V was shortened by 0 bases and J by 9 bases, with 12 bases between the two germline ends. The CDR3 length is 14 residues. CDR3 region: CASSQEAGIGEQFF. The CDR3 DNA sequence: TGTGCCAGCAGCCAAGAGGCAGGGATCGGTGAGCAGTTCTTC.

J is TRBJ1-4 and V is TRBV2; 7 nucleotides line up with TRBD1. Germline V CDR1 and CDR2: SNHLY, FYNNEI. The V segment lost 6 bases and the J segment 8 bases; nucleotides outside the gene matches: 3. The length of the CDR3 is 12 residues. The CDR3 region is CASRGQEEKLFF. DNA for the CDR3: TGTGCCAGCAGAGGACAGGAAGAAAAACTGTTTTTT.

About this clonotype: A much larger clone differs from this one at a single base, so this may be a read error. Lacking the conserved final phenylalanine or tryptophan, this CDR3 likely reflects a read error. The chain recombines TRBV11-2 with TRBJ2-1, with 12 positions matching TRBD1. V shed 6 bases and J 4 bases; nucleotides not matched to a gene: 7. The CDR3 covers 16 residues. Germline V CDR1 and CDR2: SGHAT, FQNNGV. The CDR3 sequence: CASSPPGQGAYNEQFS. CDR3 bases: TGTGCCAGCAGTCCCCCGGGACAGGGGGCGTACAATGAGCAGTTCTCC.

This clonotype was observed a few times. The chain employs TRBV12-3 or TRBV12-4 and TRBJ2-5; D not certain. Trimming shortened V by 0 bases and J by 6 bases, and 5 bases separated the two germline ends. The CDR3 sequence is 12 residues long. CDR3 residues: CASSLAVQTQYF. CDR3 nucleotides: TGTGCCAGCAGTTTAGCCGTCCAGACCCAGTACTTC.

The chain couples TRBV6-1 to TRBJ1-2; the D is unclear. The CDR3 length is 12 residues. Germline V gene data show CDR1 as MNHNS and CDR2 as SASEGT. V gave up 5 bases and J gave up 7 bases, with 11 bases separating them. The CDR3 coding sequence is TGTGCCAGCAGTTCGATTTTGACTGGCTACACCTTC. Protein sequence: CASSSILTGYTF.

This clonotype was seen a few times. The V gene is TRBV24-1, the J gene TRBJ2-1; TRBD1 aligns across 7 bases. Germline loops: CDR1 KGHDR, CDR2 SFDVKD. V dropped 5 bases and J dropped 5; count of bases not matched to a gene: 2. The CDR3 runs to 13 residues. CDR3 nucleotides: TGTGCCACCAGTGGTACAGGGGACAATGAGCAGTTCTTC. Its protein product is CATSGTGDNEQFF.

This clonotype was counted a few times. The chain joins TRBV6-1 to TRBJ2-1; maybe TRBD2 (6 bases). CDR3 length: 13 amino acids. V was clipped by 10 bases and J by 6 bases, with 16 bases between them. CDR1 and CDR2 from the germline V gene are MNHNS and SASEGT. CDR3 sequence reads: CATRLVSPNEQFF. In DNA form, the CDR3 reads TGTGCCACCAGACTAGTGAGTCCCAATGAGCAGTTCTTC.